The clone carrying this T cell receptor beta chain was counted many times. The antigen is unknown. Germline assignment: CDR1 MNHNY and CDR2 SVGAGI (reference sequence). The CDR3 is 17 residues long. Unmatched junction bases numbered 9, after V lost 2 bases and J lost 3 bases. The sample comes from a study of tumor-infiltrating lymphocytes in primary liver carcinoma. Study at large: Cases comprised patients with primary liver carcinoma who received surgical resection. Study observations and caveats: With p = 0.039, the top-250-clone fraction in tumors significantly exceeded that in blood.

Germline DNA was also extracted, and blood RNA derived from unsorted whole blood. Sampling before surgery obtained 3.5 to 4 milliliters of peripheral blood. With around 490 ng total RNA as template and a constant-region primer, TCR beta cDNA was made. Three nested multiplex PCR rounds of slightly modified ARM-PCR generated TCR beta libraries. A C-beta reverse primer and TRBV1-TRBV30 forward primers served in each of the first two PCR rounds, at about 10 cycles apiece. TCRdb independently ran MiXCR on the multiplex PCR reads; one entry per CDR3 protein. The repertoire consists of approximately 330,000 distinct CDR3 sequences, with about 61% occurring once and the leading ten covering 5.5% to 8%.

The V call is TRBV6-6, the J call TRBJ2-5; 10 positions agree with TRBD1. The sequence came from a man aged 40-49 years with primary liver carcinoma and hepatitis B virus infection. The sequenced material came from peripheral blood. The CDR3 reads CASSYLGGQGPKETQYF. CDR3 bases: TGTGCCAGCAGTTACCTCGGGGGACAGGGGCCTAAAGAGACCCAGTACTTC.